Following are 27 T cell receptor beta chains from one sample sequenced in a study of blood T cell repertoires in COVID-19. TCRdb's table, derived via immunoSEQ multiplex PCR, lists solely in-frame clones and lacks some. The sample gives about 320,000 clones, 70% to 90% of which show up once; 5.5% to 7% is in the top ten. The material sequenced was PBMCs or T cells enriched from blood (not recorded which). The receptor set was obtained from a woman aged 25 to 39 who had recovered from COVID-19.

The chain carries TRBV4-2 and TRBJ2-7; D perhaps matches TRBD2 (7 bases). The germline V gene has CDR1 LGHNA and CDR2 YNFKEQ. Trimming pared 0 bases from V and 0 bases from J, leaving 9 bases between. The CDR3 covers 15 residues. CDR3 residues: CASSQEGGVSYEQYF. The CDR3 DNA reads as TGTGCCAGCAGCCAAGAAGGGGGGGTCTCCTACGAGCAGTACTTC.

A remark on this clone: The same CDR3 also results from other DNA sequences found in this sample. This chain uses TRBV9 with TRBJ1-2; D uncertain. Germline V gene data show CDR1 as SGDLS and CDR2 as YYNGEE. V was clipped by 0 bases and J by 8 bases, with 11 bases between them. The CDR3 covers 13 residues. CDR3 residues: CASSVGAGDGYTF. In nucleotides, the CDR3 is TGTGCCAGCAGCGTAGGGGCAGGCGACGGCTACACCTTC.

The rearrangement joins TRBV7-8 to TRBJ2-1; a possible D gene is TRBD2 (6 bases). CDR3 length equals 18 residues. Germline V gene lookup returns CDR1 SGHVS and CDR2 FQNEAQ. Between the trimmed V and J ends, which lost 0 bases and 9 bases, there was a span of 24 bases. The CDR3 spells CASSLARTPGGKRGEQFF. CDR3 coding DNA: TGTGCCAGCAGCTTAGCGCGGACTCCCGGAGGGAAAAGGGGTGAGCAGTTCTTC.

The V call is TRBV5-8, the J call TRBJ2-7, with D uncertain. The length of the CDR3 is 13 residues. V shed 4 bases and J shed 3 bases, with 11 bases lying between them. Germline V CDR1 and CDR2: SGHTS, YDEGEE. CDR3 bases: TGTGCCAGCAGCCCCAGACAAATCTACGAGCAGTACTTC. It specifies CASSPRQIYEQYF.

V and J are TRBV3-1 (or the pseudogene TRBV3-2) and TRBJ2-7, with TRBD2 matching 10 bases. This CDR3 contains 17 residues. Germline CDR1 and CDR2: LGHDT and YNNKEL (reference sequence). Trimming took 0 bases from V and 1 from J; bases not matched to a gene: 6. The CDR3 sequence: CASSQEDGLAESYEQYF. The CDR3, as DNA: TGTGCCAGCAGCCAAGAAGACGGACTAGCGGAATCCTACGAGCAGTACTTC.

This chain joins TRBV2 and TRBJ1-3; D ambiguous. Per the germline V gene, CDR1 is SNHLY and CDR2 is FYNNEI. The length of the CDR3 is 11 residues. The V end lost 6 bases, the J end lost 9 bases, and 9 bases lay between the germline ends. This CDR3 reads CASSNGVTIYF. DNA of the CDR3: TGTGCCAGCAGCAACGGGGTCACCATATATTTT.

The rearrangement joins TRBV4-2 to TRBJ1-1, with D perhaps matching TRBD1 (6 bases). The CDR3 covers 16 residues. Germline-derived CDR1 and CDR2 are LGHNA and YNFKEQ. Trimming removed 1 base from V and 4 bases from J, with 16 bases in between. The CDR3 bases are TGTGCCAGCAGCCAAGCGGGGGGGGGCGCGGGCACTGAAGCTTTCTTT. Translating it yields CASSQAGGGAGTEAFF.

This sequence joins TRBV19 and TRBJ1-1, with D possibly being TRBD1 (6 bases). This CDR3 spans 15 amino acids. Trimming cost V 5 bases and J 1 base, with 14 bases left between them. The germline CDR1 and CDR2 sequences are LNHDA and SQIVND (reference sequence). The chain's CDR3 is CASSYLGTPNTEAFF. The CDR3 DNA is TGTGCCAGTAGTTACTTAGGGACACCGAACACTGAAGCTTTCTTT.

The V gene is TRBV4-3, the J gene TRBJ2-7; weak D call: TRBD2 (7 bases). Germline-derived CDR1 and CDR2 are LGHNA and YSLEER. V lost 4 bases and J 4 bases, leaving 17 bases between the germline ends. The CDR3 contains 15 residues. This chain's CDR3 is CASSLSKEGGYEQYF. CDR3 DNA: TGCGCCAGCAGCCTAAGTAAGGAGGGGGGGTACGAGCAGTACTTC.

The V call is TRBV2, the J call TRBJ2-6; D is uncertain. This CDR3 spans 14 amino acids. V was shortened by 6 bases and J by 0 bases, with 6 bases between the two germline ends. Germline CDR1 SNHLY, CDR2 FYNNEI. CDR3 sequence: CASRTGSGANVLTF. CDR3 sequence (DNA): TGTGCCAGCAGGACGGGCTCTGGGGCCAACGTCCTGACTTTC.

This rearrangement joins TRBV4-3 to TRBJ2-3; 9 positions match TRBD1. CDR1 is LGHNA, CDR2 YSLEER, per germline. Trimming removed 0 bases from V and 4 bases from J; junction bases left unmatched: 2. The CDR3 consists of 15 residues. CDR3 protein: CASSQEGQGADTQYF. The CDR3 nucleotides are TGCGCCAGCAGCCAAGAGGGACAGGGTGCAGATACGCAGTATTTT.

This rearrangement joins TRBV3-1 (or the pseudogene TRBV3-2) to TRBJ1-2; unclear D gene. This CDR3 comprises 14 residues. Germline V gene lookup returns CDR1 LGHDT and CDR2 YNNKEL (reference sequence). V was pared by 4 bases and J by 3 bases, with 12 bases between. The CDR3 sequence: CASSRTWGDYGYTF. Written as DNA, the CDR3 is TGTGCCAGCAGCCGAACCTGGGGAGACTATGGCTACACCTTC.

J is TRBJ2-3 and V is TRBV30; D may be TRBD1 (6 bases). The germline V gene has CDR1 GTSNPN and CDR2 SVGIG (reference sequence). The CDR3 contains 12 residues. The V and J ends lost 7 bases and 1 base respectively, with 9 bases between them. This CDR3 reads CALDRRTDTQYF. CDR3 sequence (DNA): TGTGCCTTGGACAGACGCACAGATACGCAGTATTTT.

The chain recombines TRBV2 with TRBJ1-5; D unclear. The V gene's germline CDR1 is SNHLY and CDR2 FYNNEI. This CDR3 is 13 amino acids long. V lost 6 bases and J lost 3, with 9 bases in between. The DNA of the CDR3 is TGTGCCAGCAGGAGGTCAGACAATCAGCCCCAGCATTTT. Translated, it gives CASRRSDNQPQHF.

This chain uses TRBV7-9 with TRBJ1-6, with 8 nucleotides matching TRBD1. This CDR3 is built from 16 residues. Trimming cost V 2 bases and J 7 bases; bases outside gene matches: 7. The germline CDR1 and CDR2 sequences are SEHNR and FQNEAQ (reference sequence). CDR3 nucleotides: TGTGCCAGCAGCTTAAGGTCCGGGACAGGAAATTCACCCCTCCACTTT. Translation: CASSLRSGTGNSPLHF.

This CDR3 is CASSVSSGGAWYEQYF. The CDR3 nucleotides read TGTGCCAGCAGCGTTTCAAGCGGGGGGGCCTGGTACGAGCAGTACTTC. The genes are TRBV9 and TRBJ2-7; 10 nucleotides match TRBD2. V shed 2 bases and J 4 bases; nucleotides not matched to a gene: 9. Germline CDR1 SGDLS, CDR2 YYNGEE. The CDR3 has 16 residues.

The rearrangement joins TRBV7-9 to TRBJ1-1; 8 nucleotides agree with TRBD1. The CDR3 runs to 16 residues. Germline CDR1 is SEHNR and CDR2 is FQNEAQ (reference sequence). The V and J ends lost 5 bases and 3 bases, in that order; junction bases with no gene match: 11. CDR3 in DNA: TGTGCCAGCAGCCCTATCCCCCGGACAGGGCACACTGAAGCTTTCTTT. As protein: CASSPIPRTGHTEAFF.

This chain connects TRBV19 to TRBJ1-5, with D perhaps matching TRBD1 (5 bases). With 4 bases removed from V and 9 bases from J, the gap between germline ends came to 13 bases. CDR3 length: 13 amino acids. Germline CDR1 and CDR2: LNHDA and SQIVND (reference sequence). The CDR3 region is CASSTTRGWPQHF. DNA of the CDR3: TGTGCCAGTAGTACCACCCGGGGGTGGCCCCAGCATTTT.

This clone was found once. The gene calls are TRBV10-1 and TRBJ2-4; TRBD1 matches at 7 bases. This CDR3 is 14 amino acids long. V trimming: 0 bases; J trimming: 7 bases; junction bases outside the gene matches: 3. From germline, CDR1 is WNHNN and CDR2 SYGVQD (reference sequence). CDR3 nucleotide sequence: TGCGCCAGCAGTGAGTCCCTCAGGGGGAACATTCAGTACTTC. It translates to CASSESLRGNIQYF.

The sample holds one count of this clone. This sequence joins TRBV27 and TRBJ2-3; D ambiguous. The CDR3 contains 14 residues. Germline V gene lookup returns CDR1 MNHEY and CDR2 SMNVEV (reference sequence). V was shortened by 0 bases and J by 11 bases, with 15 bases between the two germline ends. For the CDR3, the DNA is TGTGCCAGCAGTTTATCGGGCCAAAAGGTGGGGCAGTATTTT. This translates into CASSLSGQKVGQYF.

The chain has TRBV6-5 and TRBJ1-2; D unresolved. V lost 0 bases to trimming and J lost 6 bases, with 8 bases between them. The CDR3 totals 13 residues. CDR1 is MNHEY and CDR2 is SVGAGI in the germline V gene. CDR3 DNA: TGTGCCAGCAGTTACTCGAGAGCAAATGGCTACACCTTC. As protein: CASSYSRANGYTF.

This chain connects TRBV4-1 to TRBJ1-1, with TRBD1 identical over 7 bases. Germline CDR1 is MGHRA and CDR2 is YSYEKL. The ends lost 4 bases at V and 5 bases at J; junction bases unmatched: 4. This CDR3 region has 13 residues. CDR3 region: CASSLQGQTEAFF. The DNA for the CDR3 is TGCGCCAGCAGCCTACAGGGGCAAACTGAAGCTTTCTTT.

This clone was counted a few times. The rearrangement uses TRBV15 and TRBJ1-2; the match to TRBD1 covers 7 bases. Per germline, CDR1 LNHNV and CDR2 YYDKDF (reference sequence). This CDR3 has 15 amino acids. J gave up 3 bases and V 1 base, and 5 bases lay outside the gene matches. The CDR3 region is CATSRVLGTDYGYTF. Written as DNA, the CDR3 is TGTGCCACCAGCAGAGTGCTGGGGACAGACTATGGCTACACCTTC.

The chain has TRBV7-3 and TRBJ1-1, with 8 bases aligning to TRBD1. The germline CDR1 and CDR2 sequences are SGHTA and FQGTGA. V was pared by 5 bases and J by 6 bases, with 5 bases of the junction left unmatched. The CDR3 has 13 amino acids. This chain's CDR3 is CASSRDRGAEAFF. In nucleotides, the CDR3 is TGTGCCAGCAGCCGCGACAGGGGCGCTGAAGCTTTCTTT.

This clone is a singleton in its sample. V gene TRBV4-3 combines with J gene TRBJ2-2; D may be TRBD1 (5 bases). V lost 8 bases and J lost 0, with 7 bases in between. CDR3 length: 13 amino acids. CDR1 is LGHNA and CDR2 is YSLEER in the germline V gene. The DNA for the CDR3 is TGCGCCAGCGGACATTCGAACACCGGGGAGCTGTTTTTT. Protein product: CASGHSNTGELFF.

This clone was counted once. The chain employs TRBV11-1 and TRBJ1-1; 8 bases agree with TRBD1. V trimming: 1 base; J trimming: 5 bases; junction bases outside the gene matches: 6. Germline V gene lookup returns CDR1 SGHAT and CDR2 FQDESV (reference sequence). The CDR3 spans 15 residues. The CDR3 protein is CASSLVAGGWTEAFF. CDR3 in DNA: TGTGCCAGCAGCTTAGTGGCAGGGGGCTGGACTGAAGCTTTCTTT.

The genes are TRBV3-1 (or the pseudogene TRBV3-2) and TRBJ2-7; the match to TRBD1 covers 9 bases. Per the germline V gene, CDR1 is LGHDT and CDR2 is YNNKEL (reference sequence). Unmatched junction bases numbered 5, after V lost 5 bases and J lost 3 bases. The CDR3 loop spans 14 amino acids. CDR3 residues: CASSSGQGYYEQYF. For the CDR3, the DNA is TGTGCCAGCAGCTCGGGACAGGGTTACTACGAGCAGTACTTC.